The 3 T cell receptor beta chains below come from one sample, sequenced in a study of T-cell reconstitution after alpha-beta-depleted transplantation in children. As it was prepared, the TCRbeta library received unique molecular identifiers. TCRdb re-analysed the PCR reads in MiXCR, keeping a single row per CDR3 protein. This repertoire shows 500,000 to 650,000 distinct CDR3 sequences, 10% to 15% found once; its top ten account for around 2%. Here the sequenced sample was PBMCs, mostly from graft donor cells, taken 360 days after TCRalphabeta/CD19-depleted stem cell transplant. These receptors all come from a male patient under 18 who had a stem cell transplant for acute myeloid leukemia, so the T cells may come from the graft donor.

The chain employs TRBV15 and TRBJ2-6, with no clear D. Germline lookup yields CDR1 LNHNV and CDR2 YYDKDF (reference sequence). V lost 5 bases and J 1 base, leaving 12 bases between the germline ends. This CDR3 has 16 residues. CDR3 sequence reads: CATSVELKSGANVLTF. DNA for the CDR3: TGTGCCACCAGCGTAGAACTGAAATCTGGGGCCAACGTCCTGACTTTC. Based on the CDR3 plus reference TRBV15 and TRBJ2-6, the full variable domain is DAMVIQNPRYQVTQFGKPVTLSCSQTLNHNVMYWYQQKSSQAPKLLFHYYDKDFNNEADTPDNFQSRRPNTSFCFLDIRSPGLGDTAMYLCATSVELKSGANVLTFGAGSRLTVL.

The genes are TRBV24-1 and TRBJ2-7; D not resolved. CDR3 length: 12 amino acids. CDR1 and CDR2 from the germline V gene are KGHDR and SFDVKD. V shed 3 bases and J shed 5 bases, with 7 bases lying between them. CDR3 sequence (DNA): TGTGCCACCAGTGATCTAAGACACGAGCAGTACTTC. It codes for CATSDLRHEQYF.

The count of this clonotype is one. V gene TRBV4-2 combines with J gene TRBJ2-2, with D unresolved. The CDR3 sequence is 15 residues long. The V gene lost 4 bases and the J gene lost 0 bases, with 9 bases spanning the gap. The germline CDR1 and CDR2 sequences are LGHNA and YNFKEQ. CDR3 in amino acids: CASSLLEPNTGELFF. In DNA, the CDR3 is TGTGCCAGCAGCCTGCTCGAGCCGAACACCGGGGAGCTGTTTTTT.